A single sample is the source of the 20 T cell receptor beta chains below, sequenced in a study of tumor-infiltrating lymphocytes in primary liver carcinoma. The source of the blood RNA was unsorted whole blood, and germline DNA was extracted as well. The investigators made TCR beta cDNA from around 540 ng total RNA, using a constant-region primer. Employing slightly modified ARM-PCR, three nested multiplex PCR rounds were run, and these gave rise to the TCR beta libraries. The study ran its first two PCR rounds for approximately 11 cycles each, using TRBV1-TRBV30 forward primers and a C-beta reverse primer. TCRdb reprocessed the multiplex PCR reads via MiXCR and lists one record per CDR3 protein. The repertoire holds about 310,000 distinct CDR3 sequences, around three fifths seen once, with 9% in the top ten. Sequencing used peripheral blood. The receptors originated from a man aged 40-49 years with primary liver carcinoma and hepatitis B virus infection.

Points on this clonotype: A much more abundant neighbour one base away suggests this may be a read error. V gene TRBV5-4 combines with J gene TRBJ2-1; perhaps D is TRBD1 or TRBD2 (5 bases each). The germline CDR1 and CDR2 sequences are SGHNT and YYREEE (reference sequence). The CDR3 runs to 13 residues. The CDR3: CAGSLASGTEQFF. Here the CDR3 DNA reads TGTGCCGGCAGCTTGGCGTCGGGGACTGAGCAGTTCTTC. Full variable domain (outside the CDR3, taken from reference TRBV5-4 and TRBJ2-1): ETGVTQSPTHLIKTRGQQVTLRCSSQSGHNTVSWYQQALGQGPQFIFQYYREEENGRGNFPPRFSGLQFPNYSSELNVNALELDDSALYLCAGSLASGTEQFFGPGTRLTVL.

This clonotype was detected only a few times. This chain joins TRBV7-9 and TRBJ2-7; 8 bases align to TRBD1. CDR3 size: 12 residues. V lost 5 bases and J lost 5; bases outside the gene matches: 2. The germline CDR1 and CDR2 sequences are SEHNR and FQNEAQ (reference sequence). The CDR3 nucleotides are TGTGCCAGCAGCGGACAGGGAAACGAGCAGTACTTC. This encodes CASSGQGNEQYF.

With respect to this clonotype: A much larger clone differs by one base, so this may be a read error. The V gene is TRBV6-6, the J gene TRBJ2-7; 7 nucleotides line up with TRBD1. Germline V gives CDR1 MNHNY, CDR2 SVGAGI (reference sequence). This CDR3 has 15 residues. For the CDR3, the DNA is TGTGTCAGCAGTTACACCCCAGGGGGCTCCTACGAGCAGTACTTC. Protein: CVSSYTPGGSYEQYF.

The table lists this clonotype with many counts. The chain recombines TRBV4-2 with TRBJ2-7; D is possibly TRBD2 (5 bases). This CDR3 contains 15 residues. V lost 1 base to trimming and J lost 5 bases, with 15 bases between them. Germline values: CDR1 LGHNA, CDR2 YNFKEQ. CDR3 region: CASSQGGGQWDEQYF. For the CDR3, the DNA is TGTGCCAGCAGCCAAGGAGGCGGGCAATGGGACGAGCAGTACTTC.

On this clonotype: A read error may be the cause here, since a much bigger clone is one base away. The genes are TRBV12-3 or TRBV12-4 and TRBJ2-2; possible D gene TRBD2, 5 bases. The CDR3 covers 12 residues. CDR3 sequence: CASRELIGEQFF. The DNA for the CDR3 is TGTGCCAGCAGGGAGCTGATCGGGGAGCAGTTTTTT.

This chain joins TRBV28 and TRBJ2-2, with a possible D match to TRBD1 (6 bases). The ends were cut back, 6 bases at V and 4 bases at J, with 18 bases in the middle. The CDR3 sequence is 16 residues long. CDR1 is MDHEN, CDR2 SYDVKM, per germline. In DNA, the CDR3 is TGTGCCAGCAGCGGACAGCCCACCGGACCCACCGGGGAGCTGTTTTTT. Protein sequence: CASSGQPTGPTGELFF.

As regards this clonotype: This may come from a read error, since a much larger clone is one base off. The J gene is TRBJ2-7, the V gene TRBV6-5; TRBD1 matches 7 bases. The CDR3 covers 14 residues. The germline CDR1 and CDR2 sequences are MNHEY and SVGAGI. CDR3 bases: TGTGTCAGCAGTTATCGGCAGGGGGCCTACGAGCAGTACTTC. Translated: CVSSYRQGAYEQYF.

Turning to this clonotype: Since a much larger clone is just one base distant, this may be a read error. The chain recombines TRBV6-2 or TRBV6-3 with TRBJ2-7; D may be TRBD1 (6 bases). Germline V CDR1 and CDR2: MNHEY, SVGEGT. Trimming shortened V by 10 bases and J by 3 bases, and 16 bases separated the two germline ends. The CDR3 sequence is 13 residues long. The CDR3 region has the DNA TGTGCCAACAGCGAGCAGGGGCACTACGAGCAGTACTTC. Amino acids: CANSEQGHYEQYF.

Of note for this clonotype: A much larger clone is a single base away; this may be a read error. The chain couples TRBV6-6 to TRBJ2-7; D gene unclear. Per the germline V gene, CDR1 is MNHNY and CDR2 is SVGAGI (reference sequence). This CDR3 comprises 12 residues. This CDR3 reads CASSYSTYEEYF. CDR3 sequence (DNA): TGTGCCAGCAGTTACTCGACCTACGAGGAGTACTTC.

As regards this clonotype: This is likely a read error, given that the CDR3 carries no conserved phenylalanine or tryptophan at its end. The chain couples TRBV6-5 to TRBJ2-2, with D possibly being TRBD1 (6 bases). Per the germline V gene, CDR1 is MNHEY and CDR2 is SVGAGI. The CDR3 totals 14 residues. The CDR3 DNA reads TGTGCTAGCAACGACAGGTTCACGACCGGGGAGCTGTTTCTT. This translates into CASNDRFTTGELFL.

About this clonotype: The junction does not match germline at one end; this may be a read error. The chain links TRBV30 to TRBJ2-1; 10 bases are a match to TRBD2. The CDR3 consists of 15 residues. Germline-derived CDR1 and CDR2 are GTSNPN and SVGIG (reference sequence). The CDR3 region is CAWSLAGAPANEHFF. CDR3 coding DNA: TGTGCCTGGAGCCTAGCGGGGGCCCCGGCTAATGAGCACTTCTTC.

This clonotype showed up just once. At one end, the junction sequence differs from germline, possibly due to a read error. The chain couples TRBV29-1 to TRBJ2-5; TRBD1 is a possible D gene (5 bases). Germline CDR1 is SQVTM and CDR2 is ANQGSEA. This CDR3 region has 14 residues. In DNA form, the CDR3 reads TGCCGCGTTGAAGATGTTGGACAAGGAGAGACCCGGTACTTC. Protein: CRVEDVGQGETRYF.

This clonotype was seen a few times. The chain has TRBV19 and TRBJ2-2; a possible D gene is TRBD2 (6 bases). Germline V gene data show CDR1 as LNHDA and CDR2 as SQIVND (reference sequence). V was pared by 6 bases and J by 4 bases, with 12 bases between. The CDR3 has 14 amino acids. The CDR3 DNA sequence: TGTGCCAGTAGGCCCGTCGGGGGCACCGGGGAGCTGTTTTTT. This gives the protein CASRPVGGTGELFF.

Note on this clonotype: The junction departs from the called germline gene at one end, perhaps through a read error. The chain carries TRBV4-2 and TRBJ2-2, with D perhaps given as TRBD1 or TRBD2 (5 bases each). The CDR3 length is 15 residues. Germline assignment: CDR1 LGHNA and CDR2 YNFKEQ. CDR3 loop: CTSSQVMQGPVELFF. DNA of the CDR3: TGTACCAGCAGCCAAGTAATGCAGGGACCCGTGGAGCTGTTTTTT.

About this clonotype: A much larger clone differs by one base, so this may be a read error. The rearrangement links TRBV6-6 to TRBJ1-3; D is perhaps TRBD1 (6 bases). Germline values: CDR1 MNHNY, CDR2 SVGAGI (reference sequence). This CDR3 is built from 15 residues. Here the CDR3 reads CASSPTGPSGNTTYF. Here the CDR3 DNA reads TGTGCCAGCAGTCCGACAGGTCCCTCTGGAAACACCACATATTTT.

The J gene is TRBJ2-7, the V gene TRBV5-4; D gene ambiguous. The CDR3 is made up of 13 amino acids. V gave up 3 bases and J gave up 7 bases, with 14 bases separating them. Germline lookup yields CDR1 SGHNT and CDR2 YYREEE (reference sequence). DNA of the CDR3: TGTGCCAGCAGCTCACAGTGGGTGGGGGAGCAGTACTTC. Protein product: CASSSQWVGEQYF.

Regarding this clonotype: This may come from a read error, since a much larger clone is one base off. CDR3 nucleotide sequence: TGTGCCAGCAGTTACTTGCCTAGCCATCCCATAGGGGAGACCCAGTACTTC. Translated, it gives CASSYLPSHPIGETQYF. This chain links TRBV6-5 with TRBJ2-5; D is possibly TRBD2 (5 bases). The ends were cut back, 1 base at V and 5 bases at J, with 20 bases in the middle. The CDR3 extends over 17 amino acids. Germline V gives CDR1 MNHEY, CDR2 SVGAGI.

The chain joins TRBV5-8 to TRBJ2-3, with unresolved D. The CDR3 has 15 residues. Per the germline V gene, CDR1 is SGHTS and CDR2 is YDEGEE. DNA for the CDR3: TGTGACACTACCCTGGGGAAGCGTAACACAGATACGCAGTATTTT. Translation: CDTTLGKRNTDTQYF.

This clonotype was detected ten times or more. V usage is TRBV12-3 or TRBV12-4 and J usage is TRBJ2-1; 8 bases line up with TRBD2. CDR3 length: 17 residues. V dropped 6 bases and J dropped 7; count of bases not matched to a gene: 17. The CDR3 here is CASRRVTGGLLENEQFF. For the CDR3, the DNA is TGTGCCAGCAGGAGGGTGACGGGAGGGCTTTTAGAGAATGAGCAGTTCTTC.

About this clonotype itself: A much larger clone differs from this one at a single base, so this may be a read error. The chain is built from TRBV12-3 or TRBV12-4 and TRBJ2-6; D is unresolved. Trimming removed 8 bases from V and 4 bases from J, with 12 bases in between. This CDR3 region has 14 residues. In nucleotides, the CDR3 is TGTGCCAGCCAACGAGAGATAGGGGCCAACGTCCTGACTTTC. Translated, it gives CASQREIGANVLTF.